Listed below are T cell receptor beta chains from one sample, sequenced in a study of cytomegalovirus exposure and HLA in healthy donors. This table comes from immunoSEQ multiplex PCR, and its TCRdb copy is limited to in-frame clones, with some not included. The sample carries 150,000 to 200,000 clones, approximately 9.5% recorded once. Sequences were obtained from PBMCs. These TCRs come from a young woman in good health and CMV-seropositive. The CDR3 runs from the conserved cysteine through the conserved F or W. A D gene is named only where the DNA matches it firmly. The size field is filled for only some rows; it gives once, few, many or a size class.

v_call	d_call	clone_size	j_call	cdr3_nt	cdr3_aa
TRBV5-1	NA	NA	TRBJ1-2	TGCGCCAGCAGCTTCCCTATGCGGGAGGGCTACACCTTC	CASSFPMREGYTF
TRBV4-2	NA	NA	TRBJ2-1	TGTGCCAGCAGCGCATATACCCGCGGCAATGAGCAGTTCTTC	CASSAYTRGNEQFF
TRBV5-1	NA	few	TRBJ1-4	TGCGCCAGCAGCCCCTTGGGGGGAACTAATGAAAAACTGTTTTTT	CASSPLGGTNEKLFF
TRBV12-5	TRBD1	few	TRBJ1-3	TGTGCTAGTGGTTTCGACAGGGGGCGATCTGGAAACACCATATATTTT	CASGFDRGRSGNTIYF
TRBV9	TRBD2	NA	TRBJ2-7	TGTGCCAGCAGCCGGACTAGCGGACTGACCTACGAGCAGTACTTC	CASSRTSGLTYEQYF
TRBV7-2	TRBD1	NA	TRBJ2-3	TGTGCCAGCAGCTCCCTGGGACAGGGGGTAGATACGCAGTATTTT	CASSSLGQGVDTQYF
TRBV5-1	TRBD1	NA	TRBJ2-5	TGCGCCAGCAGCTTGGGGCCGGGACAGGGGGGCGGAGAGACCCAGTACTTC	CASSLGPGQGGGETQYF
TRBV30	TRBD2	few	TRBJ2-5	TGTGCCTGGGGGATAGCGGGAGAGTGGGCAGAGACCCAGTACTTC	CAWGIAGEWAETQYF
TRBV7-6	TRBD1	few	TRBJ2-3	TGTGCCAGCAGCCCATCGGGACAGGGGGTCACAGATACGCAGTATTTT	CASSPSGQGVTDTQYF
TRBV27	NA	few	TRBJ1-5	TGTGCCAGCAGTTTGATGGAGGGGCGCAATCAGCCCCAGCATTTT	CASSLMEGRNQPQHF
TRBV19	TRBD1	NA	TRBJ2-5	TGTGCCAGTACGGGACAGCATCAAGAGACCCAGTACTTC	CASTGQHQETQYF
TRBV4-1	TRBD1	NA	TRBJ2-1	TGCGCCAGCAGCCAAGACCTGGGACAGGGACGATTCAGGGAGCAGTTCTTC	CASSQDLGQGRFREQFF
TRBV11-1	NA	few	TRBJ2-7	TGTGCCAGCAGCCCTAGGCTCTCCTCCTACGAGCAGTACTTC	CASSPRLSSYEQYF
TRBV23-1	TRBD2	once	TRBJ2-7	TGCGCCAGCAGTCCCTTCAGCGGGAGCCCCTACGAGCAGTACTTC	CASSPFSGSPYEQYF
TRBV5-6	NA	NA	TRBJ2-7	TGTGCCAGCAGCTTGTGGACATACGAGCAGTACTTC	CASSLWTYEQYF
TRBV7-6	TRBD2	NA	TRBJ2-2	TGTGCCAGCAGCTGGACTAGCGGCACCAGGGAGCTGTTTTTT	CASSWTSGTRELFF
TRBV23-1	NA	NA	TRBJ1-1	TGCGCCAGCAGTCAACCCGGGACTGAGAACACTGAAGCTTTCTTT	CASSQPGTENTEAFF
TRBV29-1	NA	few	TRBJ2-1	TGCAGCGTTGTCGGTCGGGAGTGGGGGAGCTCCTACAATGAGCAGTTCTTC	CSVVGREWGSSYNEQFF
TRBV30	TRBD1	NA	TRBJ1-4	TGTGCCTGGACCGAGGGGCACTTAGGGGGCTATAATGAAAAACTGTTTTTT	CAWTEGHLGGYNEKLFF
TRBV12-5	NA	few	TRBJ1-5	TGTGCTAGTGCCCTGGGGGCTAGCAATCAGCCCCAGCATTTT	CASALGASNQPQHF
TRBV6-5	TRBD1	few	TRBJ2-7	TGTGCCAGCAGTTACAGACAGGGCCTCTCCTACGAGCAGTACTTC	CASSYRQGLSYEQYF
TRBV29-1	NA	NA	TRBJ1-1	TGCAGCGCTCGGGACGGGGGTCGGACTGAAGCTTTCTTT	CSARDGGRTEAFF